The text below deals with one T cell receptor (beta chain). No antigen is known for it. The CDR3 runs 15 residues. V lost 3 bases, J lost 2 bases, and 11 bases lay in between. The germline gives CDR1 MNHEY, CDR2 SMNVEV (reference sequence). The immunoSEQ assay was v3. TCRdb's table, derived via immunoSEQ multiplex PCR, lists solely in-frame clones and lacks some. The data show approximately 60,000 clones, around 70% seen once. This specimen belongs to a study of TIL therapy for anti-PD-1-resistant metastatic lung cancer. Study-level findings and limits: The baseline peripheral repertoire was partially replaced by infused TIL clonotypes that later decayed. The cohort had more treatment-naive, never-smoker and oncogene-addicted patients than typical.

Time point reported: pre-treatment sample, taken before nivolumab and TIL therapy. V and J are TRBV27 and TRBJ1-5, with unresolved D. The sample here was blood, taken at baseline. This TCR was recovered from a person between 25 and 79 years old with non-small cell lung cancer. In DNA form, the CDR3 reads TGTGCCAGCAGTTTCTCGGGGTTTGGCAATCAGCCCCAGCATTTT. Its translation is CASSFSGFGNQPQHF.